The rows below give T cell receptor beta chains drawn from one sample of a study of CD8 T cells in ankylosing spondylitis. TCRdb reanalysed the 5' RACE reads using MiXCR and keeps one entry per CDR3 protein. The profile shows roughly 180,000 distinct CDR3 sequences, about an eighth of them singletons. Sequenced: blood, either unsorted or a sorted T cell fraction (not recorded which). Receptor source: a female donor with ankylosing spondylitis or in good health (not recorded which). Each CDR3 is given with its conserved first and last residue. D genes are given only for firm matches. Clone size is stated in some rows and not others, as once, few, many or a class when expanded.

V gene	J gene	D gene	clone size	CDR3 DNA	CDR3 protein
TRBV18	TRBJ1-3	-	few	TGTGCCAGCTCACCGGTAGGGGCTGCTGGAAACACCATATATTTT	CASSPVGAAGNTIYF
TRBV28	TRBJ1-4	-	few	TGTGCCAGCACCTCCAGTGGGGGGATTGGTGAAAAACTGTTTTTT	CASTSSGGIGEKLFF
TRBV20-1	TRBJ1-5	-	-	TGCAGTGCTAGAACCCTTTATAGCAATCAGCCCCAGCATTTT	CSARTLYSNQPQHF
TRBV11-1	TRBJ2-1	-	many	TGTGCCAGCAGCTTATTGTCAGGGCTCTACAATGAGCAGTTCTTC	CASSLLSGLYNEQFF
TRBV7-9	TRBJ2-3	TRBD2	-	TGTGCCAGCAGCGGCTTAGCGGGAGGCCCTAGCACAGATACGCAGTATTTT	CASSGLAGGPSTDTQYF
TRBV6-1	TRBJ1-1	TRBD1	many	TGTGCCAGCAGCCCGAGGACAGGAGGGGACACTGAAGCTTTCTTT	CASSPRTGGDTEAFF
TRBV7-3	TRBJ2-1	-	many	TGTGCCAGCAGTCCTAACCCTAACTACAATGAGCAGTTCTTC	CASSPNPNYNEQFF
TRBV21-1	TRBJ1-3	-	many	TGTGCCAGCAGCAAAGTCAGGGTCGGTGGAAACACCATATATTTT	CASSKVRVGGNTIYF
TRBV18	TRBJ1-2	TRBD1	many	TGTGCCAGCCTCCGGACAGGGACCTATGGCTACACCTTC	CASLRTGTYGYTF
TRBV19	TRBJ2-3	TRBD2	-	TGTGCCAGTAGTGGGCCCTCACGAGCGGGAGGGGATACGCAGTATTTT	CASSGPSRAGGDTQYF
TRBV6-2/TRBV6-3	TRBJ2-1	-	many	TGTGCCAGCTTCCCCCTCGGCCTGCCTTTCAATGAGCAGTTCTTC	CASFPLGLPFNEQFF
TRBV3-1	TRBJ2-1	-	-	TGTGCCAGCAGCCAAGCGGTAGTAGCCCACTACAATGAGCAGTTCTTC	CASSQAVVAHYNEQFF
TRBV6-1	TRBJ1-1	-	many	TGTGCCAGCAGTGAAGCCGCGGTGAACACTGAAGCTTTCTTT	CASSEAAVNTEAFF
TRBV2	TRBJ2-7	TRBD2	-	TGTGCCAGCAGTGGGGCCCCCATCGGGAGGTCCTACGAGCAGTACTTC	CASSGAPIGRSYEQYF
TRBV20-1	TRBJ2-7	TRBD2	few	TGCAGTGCCGGGCTAGCGGGAGGGCGACCGGGCGAGCAGTACTTC	CSAGLAGGRPGEQYF
TRBV3-1	TRBJ2-5	TRBD2	-	TGTGCCAGCAGCCAAAGTACGGGAGGAGAGACCCAGTACTTC	CASSQSTGGETQYF
TRBV5-1	TRBJ2-3	TRBD2	many	TGCGCCAGCAGCCTATGGACTAGCGGGAGTACCGCAGATACGCAGTATTTT	CASSLWTSGSTADTQYF
TRBV6-1	TRBJ2-3	TRBD2	few	TGTGCCAGCAGTGAAATATTGGCGGGAGTCACAGATACGCAGTATTTT	CASSEILAGVTDTQYF
TRBV7-2	TRBJ1-2	-	many	TGTGCCAGCAGCTTAGAGACGGAAAACTATGGCTACACCTTC	CASSLETENYGYTF
TRBV24-1	TRBJ2-1	TRBD2	once	TGTGCCACCAGTGATTCTAGCGGAACGGATCTTTACAATGAGCAGTTCTTC	CATSDSSGTDLYNEQFF
TRBV20-1	TRBJ2-7	-	few	TGCAGTGCTAGAGATTGGAATCCGTCTAGCGCCTACTACTACGAGCAGTACTTC	CSARDWNPSSAYYYEQYF
TRBV4-1	TRBJ2-3	-	-	TGCGCCAGCAGCCGCCCTTTGGGGGATACGCAGTATTTT	CASSRPLGDTQYF
TRBV2	TRBJ2-2	TRBD2	many	TGTGCCAGCATGGGTAGTACGGGAGGGTTAGTCACCGGGGAGCTGTTTTTT	CASMGSTGGLVTGELFF
TRBV15	TRBJ1-2	-	-	TGTGCCACCAGCGAAGGTATCTATGGCTACACCTTC	CATSEGIYGYTF
TRBV5-1	TRBJ2-1	-	few	TGCGCCAGCAGCTTGTGGCAGAACAATGAGCAGTTCTTC	CASSLWQNNEQFF
TRBV29-1	TRBJ2-3	-	many	TGCAGCGTCCAACGGGACACCACAGATACGCAGTATTTT	CSVQRDTTDTQYF
TRBV12-3/TRBV12-4	TRBJ2-1	TRBD2	many	TGTGCCAGCAGTTCCTACGGGACTAGCGGGAGAATTTATGAGCAGTTCTTC	CASSSYGTSGRIYEQFF
TRBV7-8	TRBJ2-1	-	many	TGTGCCAGCAACCTACAGGGGAGGGTTTTCTTC	CASNLQGRVFF
TRBV24-1	TRBJ2-1	-	few	TGTGCCACCAGTGATGCGGGACTCCGAACCTCCTACAATGAGCAGTTCTTC	CATSDAGLRTSYNEQFF
TRBV5-1	TRBJ2-5	-	-	TGCGCCAGCAGCTTGGCTAGCGCTCGGGAGACCCAGTACTTC	CASSLASARETQYF
TRBV10-3	TRBJ2-2	TRBD1	few	TGTGCCATGAAGACCGGGACAGCGAACACCGGGGAGCTGTTTTTT	CAMKTGTANTGELFF
TRBV18	TRBJ2-3	-	many	TGTGCCAGCTCACCGTGGGGAACAGATACGCAGTATTTT	CASSPWGTDTQYF
TRBV20-1	TRBJ2-3	TRBD2	few	TGCAGTGCTCCTACCGGGGGGACGCAGTATTTT	CSAPTGGTQYF
TRBV9	TRBJ2-1	-	-	TGTGCCAGCAGCGTAGCTCAGGGTAATGAGCAGTTCTTC	CASSVAQGNEQFF
TRBV7-2	TRBJ1-5	-	many	TGTGCCACAACACCCGACAGGAATCAGCCCCAGCATTTT	CATTPDRNQPQHF
TRBV24-1	TRBJ2-5	TRBD1	many	TGTGCCACCAGTGATCGACAGGGTTCTCAAGAGACCCAGTACTTC	CATSDRQGSQETQYF
TRBV28	TRBJ2-1	-	many	TGTGCCAGCAGTTTACAGGCTCCCAATGAGCAGTTCTTC	CASSLQAPNEQFF
TRBV24-1	TRBJ2-7	-	many	TGTGCCCCGACATCCAGATACGAGCAGTACTTC	CAPTSRYEQYF
TRBV18	TRBJ1-3	-	-	TGTGCCAGCTCCACCGCAGGGGCAGGTGGAAACACCATATATTTT	CASSTAGAGGNTIYF
TRBV7-3	TRBJ1-1	-	-	TGTGCCAGCAGCTTAAACAGCGGGAACACTGAAGCTTTCTTT	CASSLNSGNTEAFF
TRBV29-1	TRBJ2-5	-	many	TGCAGCCAAGGGGACACGGGGACCCAGTACTTC	CSQGDTGTQYF
TRBV28	TRBJ2-7	TRBD1	few	TGTGCCAGCAGTATAACTCCCGGGACAGGGGGTGACGAGCAGTACTTC	CASSITPGTGGDEQYF
TRBV27	TRBJ1-2	TRBD1	many	TGTGCCAGCAGTCCTGACAGGGTAGCGAACTATGGCTACACCTTC	CASSPDRVANYGYTF
TRBV20-1	TRBJ2-5	TRBD2	many	TGCAGTGCTTTCCGTGGACTAGCGGGACCACAAGAGACCCAGTACTTC	CSAFRGLAGPQETQYF
TRBV27	TRBJ1-5	-	many	TGTGCCAGCAGCCGAGATGGGGGGTTCAATCAGCCCCAGCATTTT	CASSRDGGFNQPQHF
TRBV7-2	TRBJ2-5	-	many	TGTGCCAGCAGCTTAATGGGTGGGGGAAAGGAGACCCAGTACTTC	CASSLMGGGKETQYF
TRBV12-3/TRBV12-4	TRBJ2-2	TRBD2	-	TGTGCCAGCAGCCACTGGGAGTTAGGGCGGGGGACCGGGGAGCTGTTTTTT	CASSHWELGRGTGELFF
TRBV4-3	TRBJ2-1	TRBD2	many	TGCGCCAGCAGCCAGTACAGCGGGGGGAACAATGAGCAGTTCTTC	CASSQYSGGNNEQFF
TRBV12-3/TRBV12-4	TRBJ2-6	-	-	TGTGCCAGCAGTTCCCCGCGTACAGGGTCTGGGGCCAACGTCCTGACTTTC	CASSSPRTGSGANVLTF
TRBV7-2	TRBJ1-5	-	many	TGTGCCAGCAGCTGGTCTCAGGGCCCCCAGCCCCAGCATTTT	CASSWSQGPQPQHF
TRBV20-1	TRBJ2-1	TRBD2	many	TGCAGTGCTAGAGATCCGAGGACTAGCGGGAGGGGTAGAAATGAGCAGTTCTTC	CSARDPRTSGRGRNEQFF
TRBV20-1	TRBJ2-7	-	-	TGCAGTGCTCCCCCTTCCGGGCCAAGCTCCTACGAGCAGTACTTC	CSAPPSGPSSYEQYF
TRBV18	TRBJ2-7	-	once	TGTGCCAGCTCACAGGGTATGGGGGGCAGTTCCTACGAGCAGTACTTC	CASSQGMGGSSYEQYF
TRBV9	TRBJ2-7	-	few	TGTGCCAGCAGCGTCGACAGGATTAGTTACGAGCAGTACTTC	CASSVDRISYEQYF
TRBV5-1	TRBJ2-1	TRBD2	few	TGCGCCAGCGGTCCCGGGACTAGCGGCTACAATGAGCAGTTCTTC	CASGPGTSGYNEQFF
TRBV20-1	TRBJ2-3	TRBD2	many	TGCAGTGCCAAAGGCCGCGAGACTAGCGGGAGGGTGGTTAGCACAGATACGCAGTATTTT	CSAKGRETSGRVVSTDTQYF
TRBV12-3/TRBV12-4	TRBJ2-1	-	many	TGTGCCAGCAGGGCTCTAGAGAATGAGCAGTTCTTC	CASRALENEQFF
TRBV7-9	TRBJ2-2	-	many	TGTGCCAGCGACGGGACACCGAGGCCCGGGGAGCTGTTTTTT	CASDGTPRPGELFF